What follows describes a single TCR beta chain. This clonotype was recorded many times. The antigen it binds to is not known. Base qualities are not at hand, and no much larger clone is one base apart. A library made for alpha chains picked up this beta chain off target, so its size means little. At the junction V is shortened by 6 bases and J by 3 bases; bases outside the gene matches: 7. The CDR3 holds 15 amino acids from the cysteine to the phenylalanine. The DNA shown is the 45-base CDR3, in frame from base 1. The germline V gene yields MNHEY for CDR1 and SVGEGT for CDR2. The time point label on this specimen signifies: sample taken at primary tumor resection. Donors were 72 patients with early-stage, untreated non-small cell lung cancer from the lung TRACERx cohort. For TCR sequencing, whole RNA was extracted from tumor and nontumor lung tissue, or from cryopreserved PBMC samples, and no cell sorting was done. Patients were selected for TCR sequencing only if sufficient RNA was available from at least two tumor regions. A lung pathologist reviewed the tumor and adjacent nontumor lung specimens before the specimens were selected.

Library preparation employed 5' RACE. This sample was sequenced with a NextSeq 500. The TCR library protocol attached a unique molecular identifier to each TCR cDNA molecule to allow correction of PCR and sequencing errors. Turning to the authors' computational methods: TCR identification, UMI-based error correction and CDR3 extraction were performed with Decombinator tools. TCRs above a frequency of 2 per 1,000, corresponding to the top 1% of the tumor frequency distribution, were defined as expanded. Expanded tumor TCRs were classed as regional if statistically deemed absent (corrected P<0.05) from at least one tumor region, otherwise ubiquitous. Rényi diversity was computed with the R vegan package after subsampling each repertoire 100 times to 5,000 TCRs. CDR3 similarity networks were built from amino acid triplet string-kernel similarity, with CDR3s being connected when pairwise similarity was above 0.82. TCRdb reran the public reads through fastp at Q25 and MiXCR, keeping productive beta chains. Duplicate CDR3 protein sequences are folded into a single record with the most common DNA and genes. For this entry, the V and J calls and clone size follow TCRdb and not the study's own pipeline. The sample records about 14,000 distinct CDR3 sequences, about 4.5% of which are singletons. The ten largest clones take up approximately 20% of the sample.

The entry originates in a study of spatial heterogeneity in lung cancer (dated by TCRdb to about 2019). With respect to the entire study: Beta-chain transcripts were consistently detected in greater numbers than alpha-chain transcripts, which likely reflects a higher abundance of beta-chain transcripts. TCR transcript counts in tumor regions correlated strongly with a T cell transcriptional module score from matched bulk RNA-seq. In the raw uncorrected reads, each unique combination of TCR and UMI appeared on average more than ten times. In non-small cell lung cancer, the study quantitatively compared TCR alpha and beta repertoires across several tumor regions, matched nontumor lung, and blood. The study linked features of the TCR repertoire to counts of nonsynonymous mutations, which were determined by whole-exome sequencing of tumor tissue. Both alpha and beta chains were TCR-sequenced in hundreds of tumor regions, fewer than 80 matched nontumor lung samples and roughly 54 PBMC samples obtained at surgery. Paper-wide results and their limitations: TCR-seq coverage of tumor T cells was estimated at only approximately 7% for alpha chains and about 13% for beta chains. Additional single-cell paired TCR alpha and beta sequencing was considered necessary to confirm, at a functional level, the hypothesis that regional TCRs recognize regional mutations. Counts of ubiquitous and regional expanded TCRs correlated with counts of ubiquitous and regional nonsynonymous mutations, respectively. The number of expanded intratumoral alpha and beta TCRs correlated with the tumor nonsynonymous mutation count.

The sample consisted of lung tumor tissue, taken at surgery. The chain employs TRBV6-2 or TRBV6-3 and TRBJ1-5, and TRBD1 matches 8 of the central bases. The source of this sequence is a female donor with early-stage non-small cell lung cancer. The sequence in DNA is TGTGCCAGCAGAAAGGGACAGGACCCCAATCAGCCCCAGCATTTT. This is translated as CASRKGQDPNQPQHF.